The 30 T cell receptor beta chains reported below all come from one sample, sequenced in a study of T-cell reconstitution after alpha-beta-depleted transplantation in children. A library of TCRbeta sequences, prepared with unique molecular identifiers, was generated. TCRdb re-derived calls from the PCR reads in MiXCR, one entry per CDR3 protein. The profile shows about 610,000 distinct CDR3 sequences, approximately 10% of them singletons. The sample was PBMCs from the stem cell graft donor, taken from the stem cell graft. The source is a human donor who donated a stem cell graft to a child with acute myeloid leukemia.

This clonotype is medium-sized within its sample. The rearrangement links TRBV12-3 or TRBV12-4 to TRBJ2-1; TRBD2 aligns across 10 bases. The CDR3 is made up of 14 amino acids. V shed 4 bases, J shed 6 bases, and the junction held 3 bases outside the gene matches. As DNA, the CDR3 is TGTGCCAGCAGTTCTTTAGCGGGAGGCAATGAGCAGTTCTTC. This codes for CASSSLAGGNEQFF.

The chain carries TRBV14 and TRBJ2-1; either TRBD1 or TRBD2 may fit D (6 bases each). This CDR3 has 17 residues. The germline V gene encodes CDR1 SGHDN and CDR2 FVKESK. Deletions cut 1 base from V and 0 bases from J, with 13 bases between. CDR3 region: CASSQGKGGSSYNEQFF. CDR3 DNA sequence: TGTGCCAGCAGCCAAGGGAAGGGGGGTAGCTCCTACAATGAGCAGTTCTTC.

This clonotype was observed a few times. V and J are TRBV6-9 and TRBJ2-7; no clear D gene. The CDR3 length is 13 residues. Germline V CDR1 and CDR2: MNHGY, SVAAGI. V was cut by 4 bases and J by 2 bases, with 9 bases left in between. In nucleotides, the CDR3 is TGTGCCAGCAGTTCCATGGTCACCTACGAGCAGTACTTC. As protein: CASSSMVTYEQYF.

Only a few counts were recorded for this clonotype. The CDR3 is CASTPQTGINSPLHF. CDR3 coding DNA: TGTGCCAGCACCCCACAAACAGGGATCAATTCACCCCTCCACTTT. This rearrangement joins TRBV7-8 to TRBJ1-6; D possibly corresponds to TRBD1 (6 bases). Trimming left V 7 bases short and J 7 bases short, with 17 bases between. There are 15 residues in the CDR3. CDR1 and CDR2 from the germline V gene are SGHVS and FQNEAQ.

For this clonotype: A much more abundant neighbour one base away suggests this may be a read error. The chain links TRBV29-1 to TRBJ1-2; possibly TRBD1 for D (5 bases). Germline CDR1 is SQVTM and CDR2 is ANQGSEA. This CDR3 has 14 amino acids. The ends were cut back, 4 bases at V and 8 bases at J, with 20 bases in the middle. The CDR3, as DNA: TGCAGCGTTGGAGATCAGGGCCGGACCTCCGGCTACACCTTC. It translates to CSVGDQGRTSGYTF. The full variable domain, with the rest looked up from reference TRBV29-1 and TRBJ1-2, is SAVISQKPSRDICQRGTSLTIQCQVDSQVTMMFWYRQQPGQSLTLIATANQGSEATYESGFVIDKFPISRPNLTFSTLTVSNMSPEDSSIYLCSVGDQGRTSGYTFGSGTRLTVV.

The J gene is TRBJ2-2, the V gene TRBV6-2 or TRBV6-3; 12 bases agree with TRBD2. The V gene end was trimmed by 0 bases and the J gene end by 4 bases; junction bases not matched to a gene: 6. Germline V CDR1 and CDR2: MNHEY, SVGEGT. There are 18 residues in the CDR3. The DNA for the CDR3 is TGTGCCAGCAGTTACTCTTGGACTAGCGGGAAAGGCACCGGGGAGCTGTTTTTT. This encodes CASSYSWTSGKGTGELFF.

CDR3: CASSLGLARTYEQYF. In DNA, the CDR3 is TGCGCCAGCAGCTTGGGACTAGCGAGGACCTACGAGCAGTACTTC. V usage is TRBV5-1 and J usage is TRBJ2-7; the match to TRBD2 covers 8 bases. CDR1 SGHRS and CDR2 YFSETQ come from the germline V gene. The CDR3 length is 15 residues. V shed 0 bases, J shed 2 bases, and the junction held 4 bases outside the gene matches.

The sample holds many counts of this clonotype. The chain links TRBV20-1 to TRBJ2-1; TRBD2 might be the D (5 bases). V dropped 3 bases and J dropped 4 bases, with 13 bases sitting between them. CDR1 is DFQATT and CDR2 is SNEGSKA in the germline V gene (reference sequence). There are 14 residues in the CDR3. The CDR3 reads CSASPSGVYNEQFF. The CDR3 DNA follows: TGCAGTGCTAGCCCCTCCGGGGTGTACAATGAGCAGTTCTTC.

This chain uses TRBV5-1 with TRBJ1-2, with 10 bases aligning to TRBD1. CDR1 is SGHRS, CDR2 YFSETQ, per germline. J gave up 8 bases and V 4 bases, and 14 bases lay outside the gene matches. The CDR3 totals 16 residues. CDR3 in amino acids: CASSEGQGVRTGGYTF. DNA of the CDR3: TGCGCCAGCAGCGAAGGACAGGGGGTAAGGACTGGCGGCTACACCTTC.

This clonotype was recorded at least ten times. The chain is built from TRBV5-6 and TRBJ2-3; TRBD1 agrees at 12 bases. The V gene end was trimmed by 4 bases and the J gene end by 4 bases; junction bases not matched to a gene: 10. CDR1 and CDR2 (germline): SGHDT, YYEEEE. The CDR3 runs to 17 residues. CDR3 in DNA: TGTGCCAGCAGCAACCGGGACAGGGGGCAGAAATCAGATACGCAGTATTTT. It translates to CASSNRDRGQKSDTQYF.

V is TRBV6-5 and J is TRBJ1-4; D is uncertain. This CDR3 is 15 amino acids long. In germline, CDR1 is MNHEY, CDR2 SVGAGI. Trimming left V 4 bases short and J 2 bases short, with 11 bases between. CDR3: CASSSSGRTNEKLFF. In nucleotides, the CDR3 is TGTGCCAGCAGTTCCTCCGGCAGGACTAATGAAAAACTGTTTTTT.

This clonotype was seen many times. This chain connects TRBV12-3 or TRBV12-4 to TRBJ2-7; unclear D gene. Between the trimmed V and J ends, which lost 2 bases and 1 base, there was a span of 12 bases. The CDR3 runs 15 residues. The CDR3 sequence: CASSLRVPGSYEQYF. CDR3 coding DNA: TGTGCCAGCAGTTTAAGAGTTCCTGGATCCTACGAGCAGTACTTC.

This clonotype was detected ten times or more. This chain joins TRBV20-1 and TRBJ2-2; no definite D call. The V end lost 3 bases, the J end lost 4 bases, and 3 bases lay between the germline ends. Germline CDR1 DFQATT, CDR2 SNEGSKA (reference sequence). The CDR3 length is 11 residues. The CDR3 here is CSASGTGELFF. As DNA, the CDR3 is TGCAGTGCTAGTGGCACCGGGGAGCTGTTTTTT.

This clonotype was found many times. The CDR3 bases are TGTGCCAGCAGCTTAATTCGACAGAACTACGAGCAGTACTTC. It encodes CASSLIRQNYEQYF. This rearrangement joins TRBV5-6 to TRBJ2-7; TRBD1 is a possible D gene (5 bases). This CDR3 has 14 residues. Germline V gene lookup returns CDR1 SGHDT and CDR2 YYEEEE. V lost 2 bases, J lost 3 bases, and 12 bases lay in between.

This clonotype was seen a few times. The chain recombines TRBV5-1 with TRBJ2-2; TRBD1 or TRBD2 may be the D gene (6 bases each). CDR1 and CDR2 (germline): SGHRS, YFSETQ. V was trimmed by 1 base and J by 4 bases, leaving 11 bases between them. CDR3 size: 15 residues. CDR3 sequence: CASSLSGEATGELFF. The DNA for the CDR3 is TGCGCCAGCAGCTTGTCAGGGGAGGCCACCGGGGAGCTGTTTTTT.

This clonotype showed up many times. The chain couples TRBV15 to TRBJ1-1; no firm D call. Trimming cost V 2 bases and J 5 bases, with 9 bases left between them. This CDR3 has 13 amino acids. Germline assignment: CDR1 LNHNV and CDR2 YYDKDF (reference sequence). CDR3 sequence (DNA): TGTGCCACCAGCAGACCCCCGGGGACTGAAGCTTTCTTT. This translates into CATSRPPGTEAFF.

This clonotype showed up just a few times. V is TRBV7-9 and J is TRBJ2-5; the D call may be TRBD1 or TRBD2 (5 bases each). This CDR3 is 16 amino acids long. The germline V gene has CDR1 SEHNR and CDR2 FQNEAQ (reference sequence). The germline V and J ends were trimmed by 2 bases and 4 bases, with 17 bases remaining between them. The CDR3 protein is CASSLPLERGGETQYF. The DNA for the CDR3 is TGTGCCAGCAGCTTACCTCTCGAGAGGGGTGGAGAGACCCAGTACTTC.

The V and J genes are TRBV29-1 and TRBJ1-1, with D perhaps TRBD1 (6 bases). The CDR3 runs to 12 residues. Germline V CDR1 and CDR2: SQVTM, ANQGSEA. The V gene lost 3 bases and the J gene lost 7 bases, with 12 bases spanning the gap. This CDR3 is CSVELGAGEAFF. CDR3 nucleotide sequence: TGCAGCGTTGAGCTGGGGGCGGGTGAAGCTTTCTTT.

A few counts support this clonotype. The rearrangement joins TRBV6-5 to TRBJ2-3, with D perhaps matching TRBD1 (6 bases). V gave up 0 bases and J gave up 2 bases, with 9 bases separating them. The CDR3 consists of 15 residues. Germline V gene lookup returns CDR1 MNHEY and CDR2 SVGAGI. The CDR3 DNA follows: TGTGCCAGCAGTTACTCGACAGGCACCACAGATACGCAGTATTTT. Encoded protein: CASSYSTGTTDTQYF.

This clonotype showed up many times. The chain joins TRBV7-3 to TRBJ2-1; D remains ambiguous. V shed 5 bases and J shed 5 bases, with 13 bases lying between them. Per germline, CDR1 SGHTA and CDR2 FQGTGA. CDR3 length equals 14 residues. CDR3 amino acids: CASSMNVRNNEQFF. CDR3 coding DNA: TGTGCCAGCAGCATGAACGTACGAAACAATGAGCAGTTCTTC. Using reference TRBV7-3 and TRBJ2-1 for the parts outside the CDR3, the full variable domain is GAGVSQTPSNKVTEKGKYVELRCDPISGHTALYWYRQSLGQGPEFLIYFQGTGAADDSGLPNDRFFAVRPEGSVSTLKIQRTERGDSAVYLCASSMNVRNNEQFFGPGTRLTVL.

The chain recombines TRBV29-1 with TRBJ2-1; D may correspond to TRBD1 or TRBD2 (6 bases each). This CDR3 has 12 residues. The V gene's germline CDR1 is SQVTM and CDR2 ANQGSEA. The V and J ends lost 4 bases and 9 bases respectively, with 13 bases between them. CDR3 sequence: CSVVGGSLEQFF. CDR3 bases: TGCAGCGTTGTAGGGGGGAGTCTTGAGCAGTTCTTC.

The chain uses TRBV5-6 and TRBJ2-7; TRBD2 agrees at 7 bases. This CDR3 has 15 amino acids. With 3 bases clipped from V and 0 bases from J, the junction kept 6 bases outside the gene matches. Germline V gene data show CDR1 as SGHDT and CDR2 as YYEEEE. The CDR3 loop reads CASSWRGSPSYEQYF. CDR3 nucleotide sequence: TGTGCCAGCAGCTGGCGGGGGAGCCCCTCCTACGAGCAGTACTTC.

This clonotype was picked up many times. The chain employs TRBV29-1 and TRBJ2-7; TRBD2 matches at 14 bases. Per germline, CDR1 SQVTM and CDR2 ANQGSEA. The CDR3 covers 14 residues. The V gene end was trimmed by 7 bases and the J gene end by 5 bases; junction bases not matched to a gene: 7. The CDR3 is CSACPGLAGDEQYF. CDR3 bases: TGCAGCGCGTGTCCGGGACTAGCGGGAGACGAGCAGTACTTC.

This clonotype has a count of ten or more. This sequence joins TRBV27 and TRBJ1-2; TRBD1 matches at 11 bases. Germline CDR1 MNHEY, CDR2 SMNVEV (reference sequence). After removal of 6 bases from V and 7 bases from J, the junction contained 4 bases not matched to a gene. CDR3 length: 13 residues. The CDR3 DNA follows: TGTGCCAGCAGGGGACAGGGGGATGGTGGCTACACCTTC. Encoded protein: CASRGQGDGGYTF.

CDR3: CATSDPGTRSRTQYF. Written as DNA, the CDR3 is TGTGCCACCAGTGATCCCGGGACTAGAAGTCGGACCCAGTACTTC. J is TRBJ2-5 and V is TRBV24-1; 8 positions agree with TRBD2. The CDR3 has 15 amino acids. CDR1 is KGHDR, CDR2 SFDVKD, per germline. Trimming removed 3 bases from V and 7 bases from J; junction bases left unmatched: 9.

There are many counts of this clonotype. The chain has TRBV6-5 and TRBJ2-3; 11 nucleotides line up with TRBD2. The CDR3 covers 19 residues. Losses at the gene ends were 4 bases for V and 0 bases for J; bases not matched to a gene: 12. Germline V gene data show CDR1 as MNHEY and CDR2 as SVGAGI. In DNA, the CDR3 is TGTGCCAGCAGTTCCACTAGCGGGAGACTCTATTCTAGCACAGATACGCAGTATTTT. As protein: CASSSTSGRLYSSTDTQYF.

This chain links TRBV6-2 or TRBV6-3 with TRBJ2-1; D may correspond to TRBD1 or TRBD2 (6 bases each). The CDR3 is made up of 15 amino acids. Germline values: CDR1 MNHEY, CDR2 SVGEGT. Trimming shortened V by 6 bases and J by 4 bases, and 16 bases separated the two germline ends. This CDR3 is CASRPGAVSYNEQFF. CDR3 DNA sequence: TGTGCCAGCAGGCCGGGGGCAGTATCGTACAATGAGCAGTTCTTC.

Many counts were recorded for this clonotype. The chain combines TRBV29-1 with TRBJ2-3, with D tentatively TRBD2 (5 bases). Germline V lookup: CDR1 SQVTM, CDR2 ANQGSEA. Trimming cost V 2 bases and J 5 bases, with 11 bases left between them. The CDR3 sequence is 13 residues long. This chain's CDR3 is CSVENPAGDTQYF. As DNA, the CDR3 is TGCAGCGTTGAAAACCCTGCGGGAGATACGCAGTATTTT.

This clonotype was seen a handful of times. In nucleotides, the CDR3 is TGCGCCAGCAGCTTGGTGAGACAGGGGAACACTGAAGCTTTCTTT. It encodes CASSLVRQGNTEAFF. The chain combines TRBV5-1 with TRBJ1-1, with 7 bases that match TRBD1. Trimming took 0 bases from V and 1 from J; bases not matched to a gene: 3. Germline V lookup: CDR1 SGHRS, CDR2 YFSETQ. This CDR3 has 15 residues.

This clonotype was observed a few times. The V gene is TRBV5-6, the J gene TRBJ2-4; 7 bases agree with TRBD1. With 8 bases clipped from V and 8 bases from J, the junction kept 19 bases outside the gene matches. In germline, CDR1 is SGHDT, CDR2 YYEEEE. This CDR3 has 16 amino acids. The CDR3 spells CARTTDRVRRGDIQYF. The CDR3 region has the DNA TGTGCCAGAACCACAGACAGGGTGCGACGTGGGGACATTCAGTACTTC.